The present T cell receptor beta chain was sequenced within a study of T cells in tumors after PD-1 blockade. As for the study in general: Excluded were patients with checkpoint blockade, immunosuppressants, or radiotherapy or other anti-cancer therapy within 4 weeks. Some patients also took daily vismodegib 150 mg during anti-PD-1 treatment.

Genomic DNA template from tumor biopsies or peripheral blood, 616 ng to 6,004 ng input. The repertoire was sequenced with immunoSEQ multiplex PCR; TCRdb's copy has only in-frame clones and lacks some. The sample carries 34,000 or so clones, 73% recorded once. The CDR3 length is 14 residues. In germline, CDR1 is SGHTA, CDR2 FQGNSA. Between the trimmed V and J ends, which lost 5 bases and 0 bases, there was a span of 7 bases. The sequence was collected from a human donor with basal cell carcinoma. The J gene is TRBJ1-4, the V gene TRBV7-2; D is uncertain. This sample comprised PBMCs, obtained after anti-PD-1 treatment. CDR3 nucleotides: TGTGCCAGCAGCCCACAAGCAACTAATGAAAAACTGTTTTTT. Protein: CASSPQATNEKLFF.